This T cell receptor beta chain was observed in a study of Graves' ophthalmopathy and Graves' hyperthyroidism. General study findings and limits: The model's prediction of ophthalmopathy progression had 70.59% sensitivity and around 72% specificity.

The CDR3 extends over 14 amino acids. The V gene end was trimmed by 5 bases and the J gene end by 0 bases; junction bases not matched to a gene: 3. Per the germline V gene, CDR1 is KGHDR and CDR2 is SFDVKD. Hyperthyroidism is called stable when no ophthalmopathy develops within 18 months of follow-up. No donor had other autoimmune disease, uncontrolled infection, pregnancy or lactation. Establishment of the diagnosis relied upon clinical symptoms, serum thyroxine, TRAb, thyroid ultrasound and orbital computed tomography. This clonotype was recorded at least ten times. Its antigen is unknown. From RNA, the CDR3 regions of TCR beta chains were amplified and sequenced. Following a first-round RT-PCR that used HTBI primers, a second-round multiplex PCR was carried out. TCRdb ran MiXCR on the multiplex PCR reads and lists one entry per CDR3 protein. The sample has some 350,000 distinct CDR3 sequences; about 18% are singletons.

The TCR originated in an adult woman with stable Graves' hyperthyroidism. The specimen sequenced was peripheral blood. V usage is TRBV24-1 and J usage is TRBJ2-7, with TRBD1 identical over 7 bases. For the CDR3, the DNA is TGTGCCACCAGTGCCGCAGGGGGCTCCTACGAGCAGTACTTC. It is translated as CATSAAGGSYEQYF.